This entry features one TCR beta chain sequence. As yet, its antigen is unknown. Patients underwent thyroid surgery, and none had received any treatment before it. These data come from a study of metastatic and nonmetastatic thyroid tumors. Study information: Both malignant and benign thyroid patients supplied peripheral blood and tumor or nodule tissue samples, across which the repertoires of these patients were then compared.

Original handling: Between-group CDR3 differences, defined by clinicopathological status, yielded a distant-metastasis classifier for papillary thyroid cancer. TCRdb re-called clones via MiXCR from the PCR reads. The V and J calls follow TCRdb's processing rather than the paper's. The sample carries some 25,000 clones, roughly 21% recorded once. The CDR3 has 16 residues. V lost 0 bases and J 0 bases, leaving 12 bases between the germline ends. CDR1 MGHRA and CDR2 YSYEKL come from the germline V gene. The study's findings and limits: Relative to benign nodules, malignant thyroid tumors were reportedly characterized by significantly elevated TCR beta diversity in blood and tumor.

The rearrangement joins TRBV4-1 to TRBJ2-7, with unresolved D. This receptor was taken from a male donor with papillary thyroid cancer or a benign thyroid nodule (not recorded which). Some clones in this sample may be carry-over from other donors' samples. Material for sequencing was blood. This CDR3 is CASSQDSGVSSYEQYF. The CDR3 DNA is TGCGCCAGCAGCCAAGATAGTGGCGTTAGCTCCTACGAGCAGTACTTC.